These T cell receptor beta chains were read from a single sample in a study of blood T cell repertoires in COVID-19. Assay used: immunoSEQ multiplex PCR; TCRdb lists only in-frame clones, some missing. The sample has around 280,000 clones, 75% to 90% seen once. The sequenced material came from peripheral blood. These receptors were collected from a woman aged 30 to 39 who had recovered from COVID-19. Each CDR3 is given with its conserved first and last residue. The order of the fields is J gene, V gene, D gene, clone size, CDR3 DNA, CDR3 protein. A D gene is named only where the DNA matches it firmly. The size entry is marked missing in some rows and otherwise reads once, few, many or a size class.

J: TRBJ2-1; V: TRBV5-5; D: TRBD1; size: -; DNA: TGTGCCAGCAGCACCTCGGGACAGAGAACCAATGAGCAGTTCTTC; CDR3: CASSTSGQRTNEQFF
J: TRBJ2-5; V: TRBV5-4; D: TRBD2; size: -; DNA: TGTGCCAGCAGCTTGTTCCAGCGGGGGGGCCTGGAGACCCAGTACTTC; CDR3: CASSLFQRGGLETQYF
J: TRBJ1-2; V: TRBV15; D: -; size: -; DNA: TGTGCCACCAGCCGACGGACAGAGGGGGGCTACACCTTC; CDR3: CATSRRTEGGYTF
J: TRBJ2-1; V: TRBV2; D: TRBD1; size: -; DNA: TGTGCCAGCAGTGAAGTGGGGACAGGGTATGATGAGCAGTTCTTC; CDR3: CASSEVGTGYDEQFF
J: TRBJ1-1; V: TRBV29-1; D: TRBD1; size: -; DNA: TGCAGCGTTTTTAGGGGGCTGGGCACTGAAGCTTTCTTT; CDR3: CSVFRGLGTEAFF
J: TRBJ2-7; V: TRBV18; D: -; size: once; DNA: TGTGCCAGCTCACCACCACTAGCCTACGAGCAGTACTTC; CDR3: CASSPPLAYEQYF
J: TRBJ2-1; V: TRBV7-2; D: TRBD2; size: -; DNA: TGTGCCAGCACCGAGAAGGGACTAGCGGGTCCGAGCTCCTACAATGAGCAGTTCTTC; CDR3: CASTEKGLAGPSSYNEQFF
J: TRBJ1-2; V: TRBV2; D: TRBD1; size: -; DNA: TGTGCCAGCAGAGAGGGACAGGGGGCGGGTGGCTACACCTTC; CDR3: CASREGQGAGGYTF
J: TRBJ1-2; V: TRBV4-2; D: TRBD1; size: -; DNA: TGTGCCAGCAGCCAAGAACGGGACAGCGCTAACTATGGCTACACCTTC; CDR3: CASSQERDSANYGYTF
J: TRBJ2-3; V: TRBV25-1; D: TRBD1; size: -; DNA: TGTGCCAGCAGTCCCGGGACAGGGCTCACAGATACGCAGTATTTT; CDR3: CASSPGTGLTDTQYF
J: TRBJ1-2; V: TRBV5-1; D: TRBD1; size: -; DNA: TGCGCCAGCAGCCCCGGGACAGGGGGCTTGTATGGCTACACCTTC; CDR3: CASSPGTGGLYGYTF
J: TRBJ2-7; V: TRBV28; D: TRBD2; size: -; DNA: TGTGCCAGCAGTTTAGGGACTAGCGGGAGTCCCTACGAGCAGTACTTC; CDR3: CASSLGTSGSPYEQYF
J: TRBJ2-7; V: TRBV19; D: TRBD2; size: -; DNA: TGTGCCAGTAGATCACGACTAGCGGTCCCCTACGAGCAGTACTTC; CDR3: CASRSRLAVPYEQYF
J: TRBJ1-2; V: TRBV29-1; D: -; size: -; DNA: TGCAGCGCCCGAAGTGAGGATGGCTACACCTTC; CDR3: CSARSEDGYTF
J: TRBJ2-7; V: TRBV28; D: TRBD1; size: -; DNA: TGTGCCAGCAGTTTACAGGACAGGAGGTACGAGCAGTACTTC; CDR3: CASSLQDRRYEQYF
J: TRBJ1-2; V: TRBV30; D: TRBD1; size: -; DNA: TGTGCCTGGAGTGTAGGGACAGGAGGAAACTATGGCTACACCTTC; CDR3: CAWSVGTGGNYGYTF
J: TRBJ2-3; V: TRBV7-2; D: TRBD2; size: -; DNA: TGTGCCAGCGGAGGGGGAGCGGGAGTTGGGACAGATACGCAGTATTTT; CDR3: CASGGGAGVGTDTQYF
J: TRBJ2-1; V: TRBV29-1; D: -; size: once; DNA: TGCAGCGTTCGCAAGGGGTCCTACAATGAGCAGTTCTTC; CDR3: CSVRKGSYNEQFF
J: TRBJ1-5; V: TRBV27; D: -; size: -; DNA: TGTGCCAGCAGTTTTTCCGGGGGGGCTCAGCCCCAGCATTTT; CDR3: CASSFSGGAQPQHF
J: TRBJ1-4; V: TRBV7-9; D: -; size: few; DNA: TGTGCCAGCAGCTCAAGCGGACAGTTTGAAAAACTGTTTTTT; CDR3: CASSSSGQFEKLFF
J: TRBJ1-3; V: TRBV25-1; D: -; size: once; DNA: TGTGGATCCAGCTCTGGAAACACCATATATTTT; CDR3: CGSSSGNTIYF
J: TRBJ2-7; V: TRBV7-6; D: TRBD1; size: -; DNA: TGTGCCAGCAGCTTTATGGGACAGGGTAACGAGCAGTACTTC; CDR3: CASSFMGQGNEQYF
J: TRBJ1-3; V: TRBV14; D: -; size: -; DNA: TGTGCCAGCAGCCAAGTCTTCGGGGAGAACCGAAACACCATATATTTT; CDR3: CASSQVFGENRNTIYF
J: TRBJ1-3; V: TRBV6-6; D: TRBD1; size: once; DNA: TGTGCCATAGGACAGGGGGAAAACACCATATATTTT; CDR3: CAIGQGENTIYF
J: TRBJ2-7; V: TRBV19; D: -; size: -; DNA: TGTGCCAGTAGTATCGCGGGAAGTCATATCGAGCAGTACTTC; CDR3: CASSIAGSHIEQYF
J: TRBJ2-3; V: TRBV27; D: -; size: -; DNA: TGTGCCAGCAGTCCCCCGGGGTATGGGTCCGCAGATACGCAGTATTTT; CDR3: CASSPPGYGSADTQYF
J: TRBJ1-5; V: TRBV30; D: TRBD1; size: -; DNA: TGTGCCTGGAGTGCTGGGCAGGGGGATCAGCCCCAGCATTTT; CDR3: CAWSAGQGDQPQHF
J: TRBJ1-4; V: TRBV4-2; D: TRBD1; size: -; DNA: TGTGCCAGCAGCCAGGGGACAGGGGACGAAAAACTGTTTTTT; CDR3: CASSQGTGDEKLFF
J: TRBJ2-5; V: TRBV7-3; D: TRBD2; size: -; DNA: TGTGCCAGCAGCTTAGGGCCTAGCGGGGGCCAAGAGACCCAGTACTTC; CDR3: CASSLGPSGGQETQYF
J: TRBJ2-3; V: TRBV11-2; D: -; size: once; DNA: TGTGCCAGCAGCTTATTCAAAGGCGGACTCACAGATACGCAGTATTTT; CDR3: CASSLFKGGLTDTQYF
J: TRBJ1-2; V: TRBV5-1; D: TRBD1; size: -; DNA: TGCGCCAGCAGCTCCCCAGGGGGCGCGGGCTATGGCTACACCTTC; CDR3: CASSSPGGAGYGYTF
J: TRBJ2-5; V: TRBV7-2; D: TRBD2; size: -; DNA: TGTGCCAGCAGCTTGGAGTCGGGACTAGTCAGGGAGACCCAGTACTTC; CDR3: CASSLESGLVRETQYF
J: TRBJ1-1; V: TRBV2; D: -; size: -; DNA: TGTGCCAGCAGTACTTACAGGGCTGAAGCTTTCTTT; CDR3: CASSTYRAEAFF
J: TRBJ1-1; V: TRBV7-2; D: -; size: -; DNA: TGTGCCAGCAGTCGACAGCCGAACACTGAAGCTTTCTTT; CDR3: CASSRQPNTEAFF
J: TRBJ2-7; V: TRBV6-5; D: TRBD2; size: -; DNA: TGTGCCAGCAGTTCTTGGACTAGCGGGAGCGACGAGCAGTACTTC; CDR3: CASSSWTSGSDEQYF
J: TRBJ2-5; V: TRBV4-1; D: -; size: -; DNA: TGCGCCAGCAGCTCCCGAACAGGGGAGACCCAGTACTTC; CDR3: CASSSRTGETQYF
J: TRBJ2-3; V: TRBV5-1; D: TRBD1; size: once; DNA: TGCGCCAGCAGCGAGAGACAGGGGAGTTCCCCAGATACGCAGTATTTT; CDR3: CASSERQGSSPDTQYF
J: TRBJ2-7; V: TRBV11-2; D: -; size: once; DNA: TGTGCCAGCAGCTACCTGACAGACTACGAGCAGTACTTC; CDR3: CASSYLTDYEQYF
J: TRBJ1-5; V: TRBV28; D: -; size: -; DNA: TGTGCCAGCAGCCTCGGACAGTTCAATCAGCCCCAGCATTTT; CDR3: CASSLGQFNQPQHF
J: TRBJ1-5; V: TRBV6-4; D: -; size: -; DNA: TGTGCCAGCAGCTACTCGATCGAACAGCCCCAGCATTTT; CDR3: CASSYSIEQPQHF
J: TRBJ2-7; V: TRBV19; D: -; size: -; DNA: TGTGCCAGTAGTAAGTCTAGCGTAAGCTCCTACGAGCAGTACTTC; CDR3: CASSKSSVSSYEQYF
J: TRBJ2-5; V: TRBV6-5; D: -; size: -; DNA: TGTGCCAGCAGTACGCGGGAGACCCAGTACTTC; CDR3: CASSTRETQYF
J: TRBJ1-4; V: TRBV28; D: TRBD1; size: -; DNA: TGTGCCAGCAGTCCAGGGACAGGGACTAATGAAAAACTGTTTTTT; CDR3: CASSPGTGTNEKLFF
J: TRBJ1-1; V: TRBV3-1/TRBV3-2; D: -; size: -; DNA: TGTGCCAGCAGCCAATCCAGACAGCCAGCTTTCTTT; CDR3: CASSQSRQPAFF
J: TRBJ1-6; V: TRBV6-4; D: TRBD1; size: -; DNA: TGTGCCAGCAGTGATGGGGACAGTAATTCACCCCTCCACTTT; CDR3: CASSDGDSNSPLHF
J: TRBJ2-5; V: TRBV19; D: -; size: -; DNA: TGTGCCAGTAGTCCTCTTCTGACAGGGGAGGGGGAGACCCAGTACTTC; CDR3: CASSPLLTGEGETQYF